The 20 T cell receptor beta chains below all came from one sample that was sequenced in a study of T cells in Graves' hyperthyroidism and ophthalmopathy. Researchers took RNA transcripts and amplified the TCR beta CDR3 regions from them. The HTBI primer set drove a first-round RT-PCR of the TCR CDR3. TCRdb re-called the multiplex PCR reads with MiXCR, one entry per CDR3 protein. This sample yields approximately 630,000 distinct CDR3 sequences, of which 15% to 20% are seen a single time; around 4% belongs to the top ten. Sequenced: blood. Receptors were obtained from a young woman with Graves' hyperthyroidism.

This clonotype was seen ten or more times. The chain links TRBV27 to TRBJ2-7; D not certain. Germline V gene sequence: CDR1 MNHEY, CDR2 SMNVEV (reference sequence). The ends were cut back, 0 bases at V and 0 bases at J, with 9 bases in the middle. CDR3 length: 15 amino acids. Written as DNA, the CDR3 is TGTGCCAGCAGTTTATCGGTCTCCACCTCCTACGAGCAGTACTTC. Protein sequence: CASSLSVSTSYEQYF.

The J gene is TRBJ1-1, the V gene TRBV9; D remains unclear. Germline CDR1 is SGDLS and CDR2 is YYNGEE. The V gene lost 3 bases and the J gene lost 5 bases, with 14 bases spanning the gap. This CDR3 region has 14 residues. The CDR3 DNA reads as TGTGCCAGCAGCGAAAGAGGGTACGCGACTGAAGCTTTCTTT. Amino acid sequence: CASSERGYATEAFF.

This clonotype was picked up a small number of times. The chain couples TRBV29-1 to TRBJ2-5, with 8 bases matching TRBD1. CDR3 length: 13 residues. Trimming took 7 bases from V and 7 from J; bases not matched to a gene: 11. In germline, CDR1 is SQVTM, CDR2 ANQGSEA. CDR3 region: CSGGRTGQGTQYF. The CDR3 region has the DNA TGCAGCGGTGGCAGGACAGGGCAGGGGACCCAGTACTTC.

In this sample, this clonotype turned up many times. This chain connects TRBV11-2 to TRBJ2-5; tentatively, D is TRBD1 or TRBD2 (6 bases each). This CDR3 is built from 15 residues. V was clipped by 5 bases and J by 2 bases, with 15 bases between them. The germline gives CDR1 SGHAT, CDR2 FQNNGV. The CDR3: CASSPPGGTQETQYF. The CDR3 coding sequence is TGTGCCAGCAGCCCCCCCGGGGGCACACAAGAGACCCAGTACTTC. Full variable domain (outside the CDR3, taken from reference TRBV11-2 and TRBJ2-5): EAGVAQSPRYKIIEKRQSVAFWCNPISGHATLYWYQQILGQGPKLLIQFQNNGVVDDSQLPKDRFSAERLKGVDSTLKIQPAKLEDSAVYLCASSPPGGTQETQYFGPGTRLLVL.

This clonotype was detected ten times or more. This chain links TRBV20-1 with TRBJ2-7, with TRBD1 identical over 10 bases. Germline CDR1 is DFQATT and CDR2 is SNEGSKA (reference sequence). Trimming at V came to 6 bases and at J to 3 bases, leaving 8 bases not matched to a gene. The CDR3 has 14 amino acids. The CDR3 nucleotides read TGCAGTGCACCGGACAGGGGGGGATACTACGAGCAGTACTTC. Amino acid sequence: CSAPDRGGYYEQYF.

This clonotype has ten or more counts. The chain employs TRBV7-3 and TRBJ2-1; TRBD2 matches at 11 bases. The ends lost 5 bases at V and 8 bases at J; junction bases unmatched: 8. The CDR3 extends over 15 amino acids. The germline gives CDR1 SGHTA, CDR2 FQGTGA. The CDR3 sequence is CASSPLAGGLDEQFF. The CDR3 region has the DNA TGTGCCAGCAGCCCATTAGCGGGAGGGCTCGATGAGCAGTTCTTC.

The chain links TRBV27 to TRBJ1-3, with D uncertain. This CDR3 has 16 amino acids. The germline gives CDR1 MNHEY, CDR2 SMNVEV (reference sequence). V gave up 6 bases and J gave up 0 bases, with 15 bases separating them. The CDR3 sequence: CASRARGVSSGNTIYF. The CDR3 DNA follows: TGTGCCAGCAGGGCCCGTGGGGTGAGCTCTGGAAACACCATATATTTT.

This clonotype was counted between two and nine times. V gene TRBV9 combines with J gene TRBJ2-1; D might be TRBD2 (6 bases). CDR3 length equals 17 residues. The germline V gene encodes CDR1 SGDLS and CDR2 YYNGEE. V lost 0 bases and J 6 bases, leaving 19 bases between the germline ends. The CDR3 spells CASSVGGGRAERNEQFF. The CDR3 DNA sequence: TGTGCCAGCAGCGTAGGAGGAGGGCGAGCGGAGCGCAATGAGCAGTTCTTC.

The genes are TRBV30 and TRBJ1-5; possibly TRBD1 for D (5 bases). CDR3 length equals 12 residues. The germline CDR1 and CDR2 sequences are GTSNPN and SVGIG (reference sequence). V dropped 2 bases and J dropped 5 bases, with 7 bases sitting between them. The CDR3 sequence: CAWSWGDQPQHF. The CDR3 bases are TGTGCCTGGAGTTGGGGGGATCAGCCCCAGCATTTT. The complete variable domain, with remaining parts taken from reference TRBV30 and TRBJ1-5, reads SQTIHQWPATLVQPVGSPLSLECTVEGTSNPNLYWYRQAAGRGLQLLFYSVGIGQISSEVPQNLSASRPQDRQFILSSKKLLLSDSGFYLCAWSWGDQPQHFGDGTRLSIL.

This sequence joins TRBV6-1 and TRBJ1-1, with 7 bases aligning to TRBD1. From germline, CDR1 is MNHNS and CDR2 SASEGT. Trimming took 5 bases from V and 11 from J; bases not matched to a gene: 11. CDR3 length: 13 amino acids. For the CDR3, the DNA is TGTGCCAGCAGTTCTACGACAGGGTCCTACGCTTTCTTT. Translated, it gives CASSSTTGSYAFF.

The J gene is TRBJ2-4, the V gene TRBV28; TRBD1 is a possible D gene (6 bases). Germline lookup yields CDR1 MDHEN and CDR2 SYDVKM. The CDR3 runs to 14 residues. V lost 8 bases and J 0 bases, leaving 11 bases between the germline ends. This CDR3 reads CASWTALAKNIQYF. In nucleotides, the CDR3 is TGTGCCAGCTGGACAGCCCTAGCCAAAAACATTCAGTACTTC.

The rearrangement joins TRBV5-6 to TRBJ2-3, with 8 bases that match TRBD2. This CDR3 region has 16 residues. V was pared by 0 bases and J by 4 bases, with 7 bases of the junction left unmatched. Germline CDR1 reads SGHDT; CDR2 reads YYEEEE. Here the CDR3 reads CASSLDVAGLADTQYF. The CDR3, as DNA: TGTGCCAGCAGCTTGGATGTAGCGGGATTGGCAGATACGCAGTATTTT. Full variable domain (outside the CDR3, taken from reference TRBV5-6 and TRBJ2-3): DAGVTQSPTHLIKTRGQQVTLRCSPKSGHDTVSWYQQALGQGPQFIFQYYEEEERQRGNFPDRFSGHQFPNYSSELNVNALLLGDSALYLCASSLDVAGLADTQYFGPGTRLTVL.

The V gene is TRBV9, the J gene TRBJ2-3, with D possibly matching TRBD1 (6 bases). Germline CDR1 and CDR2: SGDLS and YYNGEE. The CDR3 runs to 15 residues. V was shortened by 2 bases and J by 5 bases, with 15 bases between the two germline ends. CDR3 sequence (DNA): TGTGCCAGCAGCGTCCAGGGGAATTTGGTAGATACGCAGTATTTT. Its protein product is CASSVQGNLVDTQYF.

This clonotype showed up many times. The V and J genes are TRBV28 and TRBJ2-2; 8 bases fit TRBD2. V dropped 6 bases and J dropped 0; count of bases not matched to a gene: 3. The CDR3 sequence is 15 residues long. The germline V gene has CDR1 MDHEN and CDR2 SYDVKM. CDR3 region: CASRLAGSNTGELFF. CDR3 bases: TGTGCCAGCAGATTAGCGGGATCGAACACCGGGGAGCTGTTTTTT.

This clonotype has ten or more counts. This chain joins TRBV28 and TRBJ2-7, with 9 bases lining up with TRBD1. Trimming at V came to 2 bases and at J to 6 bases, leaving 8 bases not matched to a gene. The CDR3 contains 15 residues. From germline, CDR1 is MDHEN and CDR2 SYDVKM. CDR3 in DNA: TGTGCCAGCAGTTTAGTAACAGGGGGCGGTCCCGAGCAGTACTTC. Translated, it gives CASSLVTGGGPEQYF.

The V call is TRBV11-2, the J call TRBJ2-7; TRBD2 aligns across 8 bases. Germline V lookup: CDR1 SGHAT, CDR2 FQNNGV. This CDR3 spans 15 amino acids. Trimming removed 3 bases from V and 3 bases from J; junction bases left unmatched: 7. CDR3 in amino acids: CASSLGSGTFYEQYF. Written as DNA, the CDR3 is TGTGCCAGCAGCTTGGGTAGCGGGACCTTCTACGAGCAGTACTTC.

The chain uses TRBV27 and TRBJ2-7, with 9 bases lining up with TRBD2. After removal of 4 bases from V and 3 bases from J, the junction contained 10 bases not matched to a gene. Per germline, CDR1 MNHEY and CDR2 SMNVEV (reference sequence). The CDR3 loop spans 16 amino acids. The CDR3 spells CASSYPSGRNSYEQYF. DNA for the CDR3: TGTGCCAGCAGTTACCCCAGCGGGAGGAATAGCTACGAGCAGTACTTC.

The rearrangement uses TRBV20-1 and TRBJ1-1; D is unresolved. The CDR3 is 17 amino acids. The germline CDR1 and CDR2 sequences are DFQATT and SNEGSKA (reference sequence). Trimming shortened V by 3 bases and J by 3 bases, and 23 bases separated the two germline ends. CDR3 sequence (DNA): TGCAGTGCTAGTATGGGGAACCACCCCATGCTGGACACTGAAGCTTTCTTT. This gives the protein CSASMGNHPMLDTEAFF.

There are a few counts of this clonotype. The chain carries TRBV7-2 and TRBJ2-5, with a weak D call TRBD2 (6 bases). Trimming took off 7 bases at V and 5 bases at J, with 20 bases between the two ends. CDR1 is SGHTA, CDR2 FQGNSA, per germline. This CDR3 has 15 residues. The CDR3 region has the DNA TGTGCCAGCACCCACCGGAGGGGTGGGGGGGAGACCCAGTACTTC. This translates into CASTHRRGGGETQYF. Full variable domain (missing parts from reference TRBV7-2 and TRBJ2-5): GAGVSQSPSNKVTEKGKDVELRCDPISGHTALYWYRQSLGQGLEFLIYFQGNSAPDKSGLPSDRFSAERTGGSVSTLTIQRTQQEDSAVYLCASTHRRGGGETQYFGPGTRLLVL.

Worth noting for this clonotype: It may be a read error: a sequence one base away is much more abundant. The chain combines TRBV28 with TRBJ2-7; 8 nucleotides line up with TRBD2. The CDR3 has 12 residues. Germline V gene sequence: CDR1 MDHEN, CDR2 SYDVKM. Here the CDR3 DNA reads TGTGGCCCGGGGGGGGTGAACTACGAGCAGTACTTC. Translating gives CGPGGVNYEQYF.